This TCR beta chain was identified in a study of human T cells and chemical hapten exposure (dated by TCRdb to the early 2020s). About the investigation overall: For sensitization, 2% DPC in acetone was applied to a roughly 2 cm by roughly 2 cm area of upper inner arm skin. Patch testing was done on the upper back using Finn chambers containing 0.01% DPC, and results were scored after 6 days according to International Contact Dermatitis Research Group standards. The study tracked peripheral blood TCR repertoire changes in vivo during primary and secondary sensitization to the hapten diphenylcyclopropenone (DPC) in alopecia patients. For TCR sequencing, blood came from 25 to 35 alopecia patients at anywhere from one to four time points (pre-sensitization, 2, 6 and 24 weeks). Blood samples were taken from patients before sensitization (week 0) and then at 2, 6 and about 24 weeks after DPC sensitization. Libraries were pooled for sequencing, and variation in per-sample TCR yields was attributed mainly to small differences in library volumes within the pool. Throughout the study period of roughly 24 weeks, patients also received therapeutic DPC doses to the scalp every week. The patient cohort, mostly female, included alopecia areata with under or over 50% scalp involvement, alopecia totalis and alopecia universalis.

Library generation was performed with RACE. Sequencing was performed on a NextSeq 500. Library preparation attached unique molecular identifiers to individual cDNA molecules for quantitative, reproducible TCR counting. Both TCR alpha and TCR beta chains were sequenced from each blood RNA sample. In the original analysis: The median number of TCRs per sample was 90,000 to 100,000, ranging from roughly 23,224 to 690,600. V, J and CDR3 annotation of the TCR reads was carried out using the Decombinator software suite. To make PS versus PT1 abundance plots, every sample was subsampled to the same number of TCRs (28,000). TCRs were defined as expanded if absent before sensitization and observed at least eight times at the 2-week time point. Through fastp at Q25 and MiXCR, TCRdb rebuilt clones from the public reads, retaining in-frame beta chains. Under each unique CDR3 protein, matching rows form one entry showing the most common genes and DNA. For this entry, the V and J calls and clone size follow TCRdb and not the study's own pipeline. The sample table contains under 130,000 distinct CDR3 sequences; only one count was recorded for approximately 9.9% of them. Together, the top ten hold roughly 3.5% of the sample.

The sample's time point label is to be understood as: patch test 1, 2 weeks after DPC sensitization. The sample's treatment or condition, from its label and the paper: therapeutic diphenylcyclopropenone sensitization with weekly scalp DPC. Blood at each patch-test visit was drawn before the patch test was applied. Patients were considered eligible if aged 18 to 70, diagnosed with alopecia and deemed suitable for DPC therapy, and patients were excluded if pregnant. Total RNA was extracted from unfractionated whole blood that had been collected in Tempus Blood RNA tubes. General conclusions and limits of the study: Significantly more large CDR3 similarity clusters were formed by expanded TCRs than by pre-sensitization or healthy control sets, consistent with antigen-driven responses. No change with DPC sensitization was found in the number of TCRs above 1 in 1000 frequency, and no evidence of global repertoire structure alterations was found. Repeated subsampling changed both the strength of the expansion versus patch-test correlation and the threshold at which that correlation became significant. Patch test score correlated positively with the number of PT1 expanded TCRs, reaching significance at thresholds 8, 16 and 32 but not at 4. Because every patient had alopecia, a presumed autoimmune disease, the patients' immune response might differ from that of healthy individuals.

This clonotype was seen a few times. The antigen it binds to is not known. No base quality values were provided; no much bigger clone lies one nucleotide off. The junction shows trimming of 4 bases on V and 1 base on J, plus 4 bases between the germline ends. CDR3 length: 12 amino acids, cysteine to phenylalanine. The sequence is cut down to CDR3 DNA, 36 bases in frame from base 1. CDR1 is given as GTSNPN and CDR2 as SVGIG, both from the germline V gene (reference sequence). Sequencing was performed on whole blood, taken in connection with sensitization to the hapten diphenylcyclopropenone (DPC). The chain employs TRBV30 and TRBJ2-2; the D gene identity is not certain. The origin of this receptor is a woman in her 40s with alopecia areata. Some clones in this sample may be carry-over from other donors' samples. The nucleotide sequence is TGTGCCTGGAACCTGAACACCGGGGAGCTGTTTTTT. Its product reads: CAWNLNTGELFF. Beyond the CDR3, the reference TRBV30 and TRBJ2-2 genes provide the residues; the full variable domain reads: SQTIHQWPATLVQPVGSPLSLECTVEGTSNPNLYWYRQAAGRGLQLLFYSVGIGQISSEVPQNLSASRPQDRQFILSSKKLLLSDSGFYLCAWNLNTGELFFGEGSRLTVL.